This T cell receptor beta chain was identified during a study of Ad26.COV2.S vaccination and SARS-CoV-2 variants. In the study overall: The donor was enrolled in the Ad26.COV2.S arm of the COV1001 trial. Into the muscle, Ad26.COV2.S was dosed once or twice, 56 days apart.

Measured with immunoSEQ multiplex PCR; TCRdb has only the in-frame clones, and not every one. The sample yields about 680,000 clones, more than 80% seen once. Treatment meaning: roughly 19 received Ad26.COV2.S at low or high dose, single or two shots; about 5 received placebo; per-sample allocation not given. The study sampled participants on day 63 after the first vaccine or placebo injection. From germline, CDR1 is LNHDA and CDR2 SQIVND (reference sequence). With 1 base removed from V and 5 bases from J, the gap between germline ends came to 14 bases. This CDR3 has 15 residues. This clone was recorded once.

Sequences were derived from peripheral blood, sampled in a trial of Ad26.COV2.S vaccine versus placebo. This chain uses TRBV19 with TRBJ1-1; TRBD1 is a possible D gene (6 bases). The TCR sequence derives from a person aged 18-65 years who received the Ad26.COV2.S COVID-19 vaccine or a placebo. The CDR3 sequence is CASSIGARGTTEAFF. CDR3 DNA: TGTGCCAGTAGTATAGGGGCGAGGGGGACGACTGAAGCTTTCTTT.